The 19 T cell receptor beta chains presented below share a single source sample, sequenced in a study of cytomegalovirus exposure and HLA in healthy donors. PCR amplification relied on 60 Vbeta primers (plus 13 Jbeta primers). Libraries were prepared by immunoSEQ multiplex PCR; TCRdb keeps only in-frame clonotypes and omits some of them. Here the sample spans around 180,000 clones, about 88% being singletons. What was sequenced was PBMCs. The receptor set was obtained from a woman younger than 35 in good health and CMV-seronegative.

In this sample, this clone turned up once. This sequence joins TRBV29-1 and TRBJ2-7; 9 bases are a match to TRBD2. With V trimmed by 4 bases and J by 5 bases, 6 bases remained unmatched. This CDR3 spans 13 amino acids. Looked up from germline, CDR1 is SQVTM and CDR2 is ANQGSEA. CDR3 DNA sequence: TGCAGCGTTGGAGGCGGGGGGGCCCACGAGCAGTACTTC. Its translation is CSVGGGGAHEQYF.

The chain links TRBV27 to TRBJ2-7; the D is unclear. Trimming stripped 2 bases from V and 5 bases from J, with 13 bases between. The CDR3 spans 14 residues. Germline V CDR1 and CDR2: MNHEY, SMNVEV (reference sequence). The CDR3 coding sequence is TGTGCCAGCAGTTTAGTGGGCCGTGGCCACGAGCAGTACTTC. It specifies CASSLVGRGHEQYF.

J is TRBJ2-2 and V is TRBV7-6, with D possibly being TRBD2 (7 bases). This CDR3 comprises 17 residues. Germline V gene sequence: CDR1 SGHVS, CDR2 FNYEAQ. The ends were cut back, 1 base at V and 2 bases at J, with 14 bases in the middle. DNA of the CDR3: TGTGCCAGCAGCTTAGGGGGGGGACATCGAAACACCGGGGAGCTGTTTTTT. Its protein product is CASSLGGGHRNTGELFF.

The V call is TRBV4-3, the J call TRBJ2-2, with 8 nucleotides matching TRBD2. Losses at the gene ends were 4 bases for V and 5 bases for J; bases not matched to a gene: 6. There are 15 residues in the CDR3. Germline CDR1 reads LGHNA; CDR2 reads YSLEER. CDR3: CASSPLAGPTGELFF. CDR3 coding DNA: TGCGCCAGCAGCCCTCTAGCGGGTCCGACCGGGGAGCTGTTTTTT.

This clone was picked up one time. The CDR3, as DNA: TGTGCCAGTAGTATCGGGAGTGGGGGACAGGGCTACGAGCAGTACTTC. This codes for CASSIGSGGQGYEQYF. The chain is built from TRBV19 and TRBJ2-7, with 9 bases fitting TRBD1. The CDR3 has 16 residues. The germline gives CDR1 LNHDA, CDR2 SQIVND (reference sequence). V gave up 3 bases and J gave up 3 bases; unmatched junction bases: 9. Full variable domain (rest looked up from reference TRBV19 and TRBJ2-7): DGGITQSPKYLFRKEGQNVTLSCEQNLNHDAMYWYRQDPGQGLRLIYYSQIVNDFQKGDIAEGYSVSREKKESFPLTVTSAQKNPTAFYLCASSIGSGGQGYEQYFGPGTRLTVT.

J is TRBJ2-1 and V is TRBV29-1; D is possibly TRBD1 (5 bases). Trimming removed 2 bases from V and 16 bases from J, with 21 bases in between. The CDR3 length is 13 residues. Germline V gene sequence: CDR1 SQVTM, CDR2 ANQGSEA. CDR3 sequence reads: CSVEPWTPRVGFF. CDR3 in DNA: TGCAGCGTTGAACCTTGGACCCCCAGGGTGGGTTTCTTC.

The chain employs TRBV6-6 and TRBJ1-3, with D maybe TRBD1 (6 bases). The V and J ends lost 5 bases and 1 base respectively, with 9 bases between them. CDR3 length equals 14 residues. Germline V gives CDR1 MNHNY, CDR2 SVGAGI (reference sequence). CDR3 bases: TGTGCCAGCAGTCTGGACAGTTCTGGAAACACCATATATTTT. Protein: CASSLDSSGNTIYF.

The V gene is TRBV1, the J gene TRBJ2-1; the tabulated D call, TRBD1, remains unverified against the DNA. TRBV1 is deemed a pseudogene. The CDR3 is 18 residues long. CDR3 sequence: CTSSQVSDRGPEKNEQFF. The CDR3 DNA is TGCACCAGCAGCCAGGTTTCGGACAGGGGGCCGGAGAAGAATGAGCAGTTCTTC.

The J gene is TRBJ2-5, the V gene TRBV5-1, with 8 bases identical to TRBD1. Trimming took 0 bases from V and 5 from J; bases not matched to a gene: 3. There are 14 residues in the CDR3. Germline CDR1 reads SGHRS; CDR2 reads YFSETQ. This chain's CDR3 is CASSLGTGTETQYF. CDR3 bases: TGCGCCAGCAGCTTGGGGACAGGGACGGAGACCCAGTACTTC.

The rearrangement links TRBV11-3 to TRBJ2-7; a possible D gene is TRBD2 (5 bases). Germline V lookup: CDR1 SGHNT, CDR2 YENEEA. Trimming cost V 2 bases and J 2 bases, with 13 bases left between them. The CDR3 contains 15 residues. CDR3 sequence (DNA): TGTGCCAGCAGCTTACGGGGTCTGTCCCCCTACGAGCAGTACTTC. Translating it yields CASSLRGLSPYEQYF.

The V call is TRBV7-9, the J call TRBJ2-7, with 8 bases identical to TRBD1. Germline CDR1 is SEHNR and CDR2 is FQNEAQ (reference sequence). The CDR3 totals 16 residues. The V gene end was trimmed by 5 bases and the J gene end by 0 bases; junction bases not matched to a gene: 9. DNA for the CDR3: TGTGCCAGCAGCCCTCCGGGACAGGTTAGCTCCTACGAGCAGTACTTC. Translating gives CASSPPGQVSSYEQYF.

This chain joins TRBV5-1 and TRBJ2-2; 10 bases fit TRBD2. Per the germline V gene, CDR1 is SGHRS and CDR2 is YFSETQ. With 3 bases clipped from V and 0 bases from J, the junction kept 2 bases outside the gene matches. There are 16 residues in the CDR3. CDR3 DNA: TGCGCCAGCAGCTCGGGACTAGCGCCGAACACCGGGGAGCTGTTTTTT. Residues: CASSSGLAPNTGELFF.

The chain recombines TRBV11-2 with TRBJ2-5; 10 nucleotides align to TRBD2. CDR1 SGHAT and CDR2 FQNNGV come from the germline V gene. The CDR3 contains 16 residues. The V gene end was trimmed by 2 bases and the J gene end by 1 base; junction bases not matched to a gene: 4. CDR3 amino acids: CASSLLTSGIQETQYF. CDR3 in DNA: TGTGCCAGCAGCTTACTTACTAGCGGGATCCAAGAGACCCAGTACTTC.

The chain recombines TRBV7-9 with TRBJ2-5; the match to TRBD1 covers 9 bases. V was clipped by 5 bases and J by 5 bases; unmatched bases: 6. CDR1 SEHNR and CDR2 FQNEAQ come from the germline V gene (reference sequence). CDR3 length: 14 residues. CDR3 residues: CASSVQGARETQYF. The DNA of the CDR3 is TGTGCCAGCAGCGTACAGGGGGCGCGGGAGACCCAGTACTTC.

V and J are TRBV19 and TRBJ1-3, with D unclear. Germline CDR1 and CDR2: LNHDA and SQIVND (reference sequence). V was pared by 7 bases and J by 0 bases, with 10 bases between. The CDR3 has 14 amino acids. This chain's CDR3 is CASKQMSSGNTIYF. CDR3 DNA: TGTGCCAGTAAACAGATGAGCTCTGGAAACACCATATATTTT.

The chain employs TRBV29-1 and TRBJ1-2, with D possibly matching TRBD1 (5 bases). Germline loops: CDR1 SQVTM, CDR2 ANQGSEA. Trimming stripped 3 bases from V and 1 base from J, with 12 bases between. This CDR3 spans 14 amino acids. CDR3 sequence (DNA): TGCAGCGTTGAGACCAAGGGGCTTAACTATGGCTACACCTTC. It translates to CSVETKGLNYGYTF.

The CDR3 region is CAWSLAGSGNTIYF. As DNA, the CDR3 is TGTGCCTGGAGCTTGGCGGGATCTGGAAACACCATATATTTT. This chain joins TRBV30 and TRBJ1-3; no clear D. The CDR3 extends over 14 amino acids. The V and J ends lost 3 bases and 1 base respectively, with 10 bases between them. Germline V lookup: CDR1 GTSNPN, CDR2 SVGIG (reference sequence).

The chain's CDR3 is CASSSAPQGTVTQYF. In DNA, the CDR3 is TGCGCCAGCAGCTCCGCCCCGCAGGGGACGGTGACCCAGTACTTC. This chain joins TRBV5-1 and TRBJ2-5; D is possibly TRBD1 (6 bases). Germline CDR1 is SGHRS and CDR2 is YFSETQ. The V end lost 3 bases, the J end lost 7 bases, and 19 bases lay between the germline ends. The CDR3 is made up of 15 amino acids.

V gene TRBV18 combines with J gene TRBJ1-1; no clear D gene. The CDR3 runs 13 residues. Germline CDR1 is KGHSH and CDR2 is LQKENI. The V and J ends lost 0 bases and 7 bases respectively, with 9 bases between them. CDR3 sequence reads: CASSPPNRFEAFF. The CDR3 DNA sequence: TGTGCCAGCTCACCACCGAATAGATTTGAAGCTTTCTTT.